This T cell receptor beta chain was identified in a study of T cells in Graves' hyperthyroidism and ophthalmopathy. Turning to the study itself: Sampling of peripheral blood happened at initial diagnosis, prior to any treatment. Study-wide results and limits: A model of 13 V-J pairs discriminated ophthalmopathy from stable hyperthyroidism. Model predictions of ophthalmopathy came a median around 6.5 months before onset. In the blood, most expanded thyroid clonotypes above 0.001 appeared as well.

The CDR3 length is 16 residues. V trimming: 0 bases; J trimming: 6 bases; junction bases outside the gene matches: 10. Germline CDR1 is SGHRS and CDR2 is YFSETQ. There were TCR beta CDR3 regions amplified from RNA transcripts. The TCR CDR3 first-round RT-PCR relied on the HTBI primer set. MiXCR was run by TCRdb on the multiplex PCR reads, yielding one entry per CDR3 protein. The table lists roughly 740,000 distinct CDR3 sequences, roughly 17% of them singletons. This clonotype has ten or more counts. No antigen is known for it. The genes are TRBV5-1 and TRBJ2-7; TRBD1 aligns across 9 bases. The source material was blood. The TCR was taken from a man aged 18 to 29 with Graves' hyperthyroidism. The CDR3 is CASSLVPDRGPGEQYF. Here the CDR3 DNA reads TGCGCCAGCAGCTTGGTTCCGGACAGGGGTCCTGGCGAGCAGTACTTC.